The 18 T cell receptor beta chains below were found in one sample sequenced in a study of blood T cell repertoires in COVID-19. Generated by immunoSEQ multiplex PCR, the TCRdb table keeps only in-frame clones and is missing some. The sample carries around 62,000 clones, over 85% recorded once. Sequences were obtained from peripheral blood. These receptor sequences come from a man aged 65-85 years with active COVID-19.

The rearrangement uses TRBV2 and TRBJ2-1; TRBD1 agrees at 7 bases. The CDR3 totals 15 residues. Germline lookup yields CDR1 SNHLY and CDR2 FYNNEI. The junction had 10 bases not matched to a gene; V was cut back by 6 bases and J by 5 bases. DNA for the CDR3: TGTGCCAGCAGACGGGACAGAATGGGGAACAATGAGCAGTTCTTC. This sequence encodes CASRRDRMGNNEQFF.

V gene TRBV5-4 combines with J gene TRBJ2-3; 9 bases agree with TRBD2. The CDR3 loop spans 16 amino acids. Germline trimming cut 3 bases from V and 2 bases from J; bases unmatched to any gene: 7. Per germline, CDR1 SGHNT and CDR2 YYREEE (reference sequence). The CDR3: CASSSPQRGVTDTQYF. The CDR3 bases are TGTGCCAGCAGCTCCCCCCAGCGGGGGGTCACAGATACGCAGTATTTT.

The chain combines TRBV29-1 with TRBJ2-1; 9 nucleotides match TRBD1. The length of the CDR3 is 15 residues. Unmatched junction bases numbered 5, after V lost 1 base and J lost 4 bases. Germline V lookup: CDR1 SQVTM, CDR2 ANQGSEA. CDR3 DNA sequence: TGCAGCGTTGAAGTCGGGACAGGGCCTTACAATGAGCAGTTCTTC. Translation gives CSVEVGTGPYNEQFF.

This rearrangement joins TRBV7-2 to TRBJ1-6; tentatively, D is TRBD1 (6 bases). The CDR3 consists of 16 residues. Germline V gives CDR1 SGHTA, CDR2 FQGNSA. Trimming left V 5 bases short and J 6 bases short, with 17 bases between. CDR3 amino acids: CASSITGQGRNSPLHF. CDR3 DNA sequence: TGTGCCAGCAGCATTACAGGGCAGGGTCGTAATTCACCCCTCCACTTT.

V usage is TRBV28 and J usage is TRBJ2-2, with 7 bases aligning to TRBD2. The length of the CDR3 is 17 residues. Germline loops: CDR1 MDHEN, CDR2 SYDVKM. Trimming cost V 6 bases and J 4 bases; bases outside gene matches: 14. This CDR3 is CASSRLSGGYRTGELFF. The CDR3 DNA reads TGTGCCAGCAGCCGTCTTTCGGGGGGTTATCGCACCGGGGAGCTGTTTTTT.

The J gene is TRBJ2-3, the V gene TRBV4-2, with 8 bases matching TRBD2. The CDR3 is 16 residues long. Germline loops: CDR1 LGHNA, CDR2 YNFKEQ. V was clipped by 4 bases and J by 4 bases; unmatched bases: 10. CDR3 in DNA: TGTGCCAGCAGCCGGCGGCGGGGGGAACAGGCAGATACGCAGTATTTT. It encodes CASSRRRGEQADTQYF.

The chain combines TRBV2 with TRBJ1-3; D is undetermined. The V end lost 2 bases, the J end lost 4 bases, and 18 bases lay between the germline ends. The CDR3 consists of 17 residues. Germline-derived CDR1 and CDR2 are SNHLY and FYNNEI. DNA of the CDR3: TGTGCCAGCAGTGAAACCCCATGGGCGGGAGCCGGAAACACCATATATTTT. Translated, it gives CASSETPWAGAGNTIYF.

The genes are TRBV18 and TRBJ1-2; possibly TRBD1 for D (6 bases). The CDR3 consists of 15 residues. Germline V gene sequence: CDR1 KGHSH, CDR2 LQKENI. V lost 3 bases and J 3 bases, leaving 14 bases between the germline ends. CDR3: CASSPSQGTDYGYTF. DNA for the CDR3: TGTGCCAGCTCACCCAGCCAGGGGACCGACTATGGCTACACCTTC.

The chain employs TRBV19 and TRBJ2-3; 11 nucleotides line up with TRBD1. The CDR3 has 15 residues. Germline CDR1 is LNHDA and CDR2 is SQIVND (reference sequence). With 4 bases clipped from V and 5 bases from J, the junction kept 5 bases outside the gene matches. The DNA of the CDR3 is TGTGCCAGTAGTACGGGGACAGGGGGTGGAGATACGCAGTATTTT. This sequence encodes CASSTGTGGGDTQYF.

The rearrangement joins TRBV5-4 to TRBJ2-1; 7 bases are a match to TRBD1. This CDR3 is 15 amino acids long. Looked up from germline, CDR1 is SGHNT and CDR2 is YYREEE (reference sequence). Losses at the gene ends were 5 bases for V and 1 base for J; bases not matched to a gene: 6. The CDR3 nucleotides read TGTGCCAGCAGTCTTGACAGGGCTTCCTACAATGAGCAGTTCTTC. This gives the protein CASSLDRASYNEQFF. Full variable domain (remainder filled in from reference TRBV5-4 and TRBJ2-1): ETGVTQSPTHLIKTRGQQVTLRCSSQSGHNTVSWYQQALGQGPQFIFQYYREEENGRGNFPPRFSGLQFPNYSSELNVNALELDDSALYLCASSLDRASYNEQFFGPGTRLTVL.

In this sample, this clone turned up once. This rearrangement joins TRBV6-5 to TRBJ1-6, with 7 bases aligning to TRBD1. Germline V gene lookup returns CDR1 MNHEY and CDR2 SVGAGI. V lost 5 bases and J lost 7; bases outside the gene matches: 8. This CDR3 has 15 residues. The CDR3 region is CASSLGQALNSPLHF. The CDR3 coding sequence is TGTGCCAGCAGTCTCGGACAGGCCCTGAATTCACCCCTCCACTTT.

This clone was seen only once. The J gene is TRBJ2-7, the V gene TRBV10-3; TRBD1 agrees at 9 bases. The junction had 5 bases not matched to a gene; V was cut back by 0 bases and J by 5 bases. Germline loops: CDR1 ENHRY, CDR2 SYGVKD. This CDR3 has 15 residues. CDR3 DNA: TGTGCCATCAGTGAGTCACGACAGGGGGGGGACGAGCAGTACTTC. It specifies CAISESRQGGDEQYF.

The genes are TRBV5-4 and TRBJ2-5; 7 positions agree with TRBD1. Losses at the gene ends were 4 bases for V and 1 base for J; bases not matched to a gene: 4. CDR3 size: 14 residues. The germline CDR1 and CDR2 sequences are SGHNT and YYREEE (reference sequence). The CDR3 DNA is TGTGCCAGCAGCCCCGGGACAGCCCAAGAGACCCAGTACTTC. Amino acid sequence: CASSPGTAQETQYF.

Remarks on this clone: Additional DNA sequences in this sample encode the identical CDR3. The chain joins TRBV28 to TRBJ1-6; 7 bases fit TRBD1. The V and J ends lost 2 bases and 9 bases, in that order; junction bases with no gene match: 13. The CDR3 extends over 17 amino acids. From germline, CDR1 is MDHEN and CDR2 SYDVKM. Written as DNA, the CDR3 is TGTGCCAGCAGTTTACCTAAGACAGGGAGTCGGATTTCACCCCTCCACTTT. Protein: CASSLPKTGSRISPLHF.

The rearrangement joins TRBV18 to TRBJ1-5; a weak D match, TRBD1 (6 bases). V was pared by 3 bases and J by 2 bases, with 14 bases between. There are 16 residues in the CDR3. Germline CDR1 is KGHSH and CDR2 is LQKENI. The DNA of the CDR3 is TGTGCCAGCTCACCGAGCAGGGGTCGGGGCAATCAGCCCCAGCATTTT. As protein: CASSPSRGRGNQPQHF.

This clone was seen once. The CDR3 DNA sequence: TGCGCCAGCAGCTTGGGCAATACTCGTACAGATACGCAGTATTTT. It yields the protein CASSLGNTRTDTQYF. The chain couples TRBV5-1 to TRBJ2-3; no clear D. The germline gives CDR1 SGHRS, CDR2 YFSETQ. CDR3 length equals 15 residues. The V end was cut by 0 bases, the J end by 3 bases, with 11 bases between.

This chain uses TRBV5-1 with TRBJ2-3; D possibly corresponds to TRBD2 (6 bases). The V and J ends lost 4 bases and 2 bases respectively, with 11 bases between them. Germline V CDR1 and CDR2: SGHRS, YFSETQ. The CDR3 is 14 residues long. CDR3 nucleotide sequence: TGCGCCAGCAGCGGGACTCAGGACACAGATACGCAGTATTTT. The encoded protein is CASSGTQDTDTQYF.

The sample holds one count of this clone. The chain's CDR3 is CASSLGTGGSPQHF. CDR3 sequence (DNA): TGTGCCAGCAGCTTAGGGACAGGGGGCTCGCCCCAGCATTTT. The rearrangement uses TRBV6-2 or TRBV6-3 and TRBJ1-5, with 12 bases aligning to TRBD1. J lost 9 bases, V lost 6 bases, and 6 bases had no gene match. CDR1 and CDR2 (germline): MNHEY, SVGEGT. CDR3 length equals 14 residues.